The T cell receptor beta chain under discussion was sequenced for a study of T cell repertoires in cytomegalovirus infection (dated by TCRdb to about 2019). In the study overall: Because public TCR beta signatures pointed to carriage of CMV infection together with the matching HLA type, the HLA type of each donor mattered for the analysis. The paper as a whole reports these results and caveats: The ex vivo response was dominated by HLA-C-restricted CMV-specific TCR beta clonotypes, which also provided the single most frequent clonotype in two of eight donors. In both this cohort and an independent roughly 330-donor cohort, the cumulative frequency of public TCR beta family members distinguished carriers of CMV infection plus the relevant HLA type.

For this clonotype: It has no known antigen specificity. No quality values exist for individual bases; no much larger clone is one base distant.

Sequencing used an Illumina HiSeq 1500. TCRdb applied fastp at Q25 and MiXCR to the public reads, then kept only in-frame beta chains. Identical CDR3 proteins give one entry, which carries the most common genes and DNA. The table for this sample lists some 450,000 distinct CDR3 sequences; roughly 30% of them were counted only once. The ten largest clones capture roughly an eighth of the sample. For CDR1 and CDR2, the germline V gene lists MNHNS and SASEGT. Germline trimming amounts to 6 bases on V and 6 bases on J, with 9 as the count of junction bases outside the gene matches. Measured from the cysteine to the phenylalanine, the CDR3 is 16 residues long. The CDR3 DNA has 48 bases and is translated from base 1.

The sample was PBMCs. The chain joins TRBV6-1 to TRBJ1-5; TRBD1 matches 12 bases in the middle. The clonotype comes from a human donor in good health (CMV status not recorded). Some clones in this sample may be carry-over from other donors' samples. The bases read TGTGCCAGCAGCGTTACCGGGACAGGGGGCGGTCAGCCCCAGCATTTT. Its coded protein is CASSVTGTGGGQPQHF.